There are a few counts of the clone carrying this T cell receptor beta chain. Its antigen is as yet unknown. The sort gate was single viable CD3+CD4+CD8-CD45RO+ cells for memory CD4+ T cells. Measured with immunoSEQ multiplex PCR; TCRdb has only the in-frame clones, and not every one. The data show approximately 52,000 clones, about 78% seen once. The sample originates from a study of memory CD4+ T cells and cytomegalovirus serostatus. Study-wide results and caveats: Repertoires predicted CMV serostatus with median bootstrapped AUC of 0.95. CD4+ memory repertoires contained about two fifths of the roughly 160 reported CMV TCRbeta sequences.

Source material: memory CD4+ T cells from blood. This clonotype originated in an adult in good health and CMV-seronegative.

Here the CDR3 DNA reads TGTGCCAGCAGTTTTCAGGGGACAGGGCTCTACGAGCAGTACTTC. Amino acid sequence: CASSFQGTGLYEQYF. The rearrangement uses TRBV27 and TRBJ2-7; 9 nucleotides line up with TRBD1. This CDR3 spans 15 amino acids. Germline CDR1 and CDR2: MNHEY and SMNVEV (reference sequence). V was pared by 3 bases and J by 3 bases, with 6 bases of the junction left unmatched.